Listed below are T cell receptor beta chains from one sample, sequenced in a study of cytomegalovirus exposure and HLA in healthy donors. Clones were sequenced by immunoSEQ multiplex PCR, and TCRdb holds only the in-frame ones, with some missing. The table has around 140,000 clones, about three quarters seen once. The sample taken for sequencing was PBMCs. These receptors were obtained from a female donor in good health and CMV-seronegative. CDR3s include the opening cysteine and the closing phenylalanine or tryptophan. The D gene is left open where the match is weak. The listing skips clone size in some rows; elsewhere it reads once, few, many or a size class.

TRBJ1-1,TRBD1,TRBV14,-,TGTGCCAGCAGCCAAGATTATAAGGACAGGGGGCCGATGAACACTGAAGCTTTCTTT,CASSQDYKDRGPMNTEAFF
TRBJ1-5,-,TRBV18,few,TGTGCCAGCTCACCACCCGAGGCAGGGTTCAATCAGCCCCAGCATTTT,CASSPPEAGFNQPQHF
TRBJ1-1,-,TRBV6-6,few,TGTGCCAGCAGTTACCAATCCGGGAGGGGTGAAGCTTTCTTT,CASSYQSGRGEAFF
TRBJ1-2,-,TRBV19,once,TGTGCCAGTAGTCCCCGGAGAGGGGGTATACCTAACTATGGCTACACCTTC,CASSPRRGGIPNYGYTF
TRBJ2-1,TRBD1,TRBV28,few,TGTGCCAGCAGCCCTCCGGGACAGCTTCAGTTCTTC,CASSPPGQLQFF
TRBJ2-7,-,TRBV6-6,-,TGTGCCAGCAGTTTGGACAGAGGCTCCTACGAGCAGTACTTC,CASSLDRGSYEQYF
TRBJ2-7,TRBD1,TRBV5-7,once,TGTGCCAGCAGCTTGGCGAGGGACAGGGGACTTTACGAGCAGTACTTC,CASSLARDRGLYEQYF
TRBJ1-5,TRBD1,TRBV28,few,TGTGCCAGCAGTTTATCTAGGGGGCTTCAGCCCCAGCATTTT,CASSLSRGLQPQHF
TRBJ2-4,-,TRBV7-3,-,TGTGCCAGCAGCTTTGCCCCTCCTCATCCCCCGGGGGCCAAAAACATTCAGTACTTC,CASSFAPPHPPGAKNIQYF
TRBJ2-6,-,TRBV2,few,TGTGCCAGCAGGGACAGCTCTGGGGCCAACGTCCTGACTTTC,CASRDSSGANVLTF
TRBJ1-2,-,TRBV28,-,TGTGCCAGCAGTTTAGTTCAAAACTATGGCTACACCTTC,CASSLVQNYGYTF
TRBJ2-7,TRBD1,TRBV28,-,TGTGCCAGCAGTACGAACCGGGACAGGGGGCTGGGGGAGCAGTACTTC,CASSTNRDRGLGEQYF
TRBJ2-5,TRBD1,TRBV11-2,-,TGTGCCAGCAGCTCCTTAGGGGGCAGGGAGACCCAGTACTTC,CASSSLGGRETQYF
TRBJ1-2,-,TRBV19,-,TGTGCCAGTAGTATGATGGGAGGGTATGGCTACACCTTC,CASSMMGGYGYTF
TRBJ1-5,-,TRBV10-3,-,TGTGCCATCAGTGAGAGGGCGGGGGATCAGCCCCAGCATTTT,CAISERAGDQPQHF
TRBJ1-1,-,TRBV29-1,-,TGCAGCGCCGTCGACGGAGGGACTGAAGCTTTCTTT,CSAVDGGTEAFF
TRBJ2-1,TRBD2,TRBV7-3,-,TGTGCCAGCAGCCGCGGGAGTGAACCTTACAATGAGCAGTTCTTC,CASSRGSEPYNEQFF
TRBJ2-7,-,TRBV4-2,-,TGTGCCAGCAGCCGCAAGATTGAGTCAGGCGAGCAGTACTTC,CASSRKIESGEQYF
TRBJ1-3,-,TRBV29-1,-,TGCAGCGTTGCCCAGTCCTCTGGAAACACCATATATTTT,CSVAQSSGNTIYF
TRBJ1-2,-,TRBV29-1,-,TGCAGCGTCGGCGACAGCTATGGCTACACCTTC,CSVGDSYGYTF
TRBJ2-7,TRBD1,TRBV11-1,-,TGTGCCAGCAGCTTGGGACAGGGGGCTGGGGAGCAGTACTTC,CASSLGQGAGEQYF